This passage covers 24 T cell receptor beta chains from one sample sequenced in a study of T cell responses to AZD1222 COVID-19 vaccine. Here immunoSEQ multiplex PCR was the method, and the copy in TCRdb shows in-frame clones only, minus some. The data contain 150,000 to 200,000 clones, 75% to 90% of them singletons. The material sequenced was peripheral blood, taken on day 0 of AZD1222 vaccination. The receptors were gathered from an adult in good health.

The CDR3 region is CASSPPTSGTNEQFF. CDR3 nucleotides: TGTGCCAGCTCACCACCGACTAGCGGGACCAATGAGCAGTTCTTC. The rearrangement links TRBV18 to TRBJ2-1; 11 bases line up with TRBD2. The germline gives CDR1 KGHSH, CDR2 LQKENI. V was pared by 0 bases and J by 6 bases, with 1 base of the junction left unmatched. This CDR3 contains 15 residues.

This clone was seen only once. The V call is TRBV18, the J call TRBJ1-3, with TRBD1 matching over 7 bases. The CDR3 spans 13 residues. V lost 1 base and J lost 8; bases outside the gene matches: 2. Germline V gene lookup returns CDR1 KGHSH and CDR2 LQKENI. The CDR3 coding sequence is TGTGCCAGCTCACCACAGGGGACAGACACCATATATTTT. This encodes CASSPQGTDTIYF.

This sequence joins TRBV6-5 and TRBJ2-7; maybe TRBD1 (6 bases). The CDR3 totals 15 residues. Trimming cost V 0 bases and J 3 bases, with 12 bases left between them. Looked up from germline, CDR1 is MNHEY and CDR2 is SVGAGI. The chain's CDR3 is CASSYSTGFGYEQYF. The CDR3, as DNA: TGTGCCAGCAGTTACTCGACAGGTTTCGGCTACGAGCAGTACTTC.

As to this clone: Other DNA sequences of this sample code for an identical CDR3. This chain uses TRBV2 with TRBJ2-5; D is uncertain. This CDR3 spans 11 amino acids. The germline V and J ends were trimmed by 6 bases and 1 base, with 3 bases remaining between them. CDR1 SNHLY and CDR2 FYNNEI come from the germline V gene. This chain's CDR3 is CASSPQETQYF. The CDR3 DNA follows: TGTGCCAGCAGCCCCCAAGAGACCCAGTACTTC.

This clone was seen a single time. The gene calls are TRBV6-5 and TRBJ2-3; 7 bases agree with TRBD2. With V trimmed by 6 bases and J by 0 bases, 6 bases remained unmatched. The germline gives CDR1 MNHEY, CDR2 SVGAGI. CDR3 size: 15 residues. CDR3 DNA: TGTGCCAGCAGCCGGCTAGCGGCTAGCACAGATACGCAGTATTTT. This encodes CASSRLAASTDTQYF.

The rearrangement joins TRBV5-6 to TRBJ2-5; possible D gene TRBD2, 6 bases. The CDR3 covers 13 residues. Per germline, CDR1 SGHDT and CDR2 YYEEEE. Trimming pared 4 bases from V and 1 base from J, leaving 8 bases between. The chain's CDR3 is CASSLGGQETQYF. DNA for the CDR3: TGTGCCAGCAGCCTCGGGGGCCAAGAGACCCAGTACTTC.

CDR3 DNA: TGTGCCATCAGGGACAGGGTGGTTGAAAAACTGTTTTTT. This sequence encodes CAIRDRVVEKLFF. This rearrangement joins TRBV28 to TRBJ1-4, with 9 bases matching TRBD1. Germline CDR1 is MDHEN and CDR2 is SYDVKM. Trimming cost V 10 bases and J 7 bases; bases outside gene matches: 7. The CDR3 is 13 residues long.

V is TRBV7-2 and J is TRBJ1-2, with a possible D match to TRBD1 (5 bases). Germline lookup yields CDR1 SGHTA and CDR2 FQGNSA. This CDR3 comprises 14 residues. Trimming pared 3 bases from V and 3 bases from J, leaving 11 bases between. The CDR3, as DNA: TGTGCCAGCAGCTTCGGGGCCGAATACTATGGCTACACCTTC. It specifies CASSFGAEYYGYTF.

This sequence joins TRBV20-1 and TRBJ1-5; D is undetermined. Looked up from germline, CDR1 is DFQATT and CDR2 is SNEGSKA (reference sequence). V dropped 7 bases and J dropped 4 bases, with 14 bases sitting between them. CDR3 length: 13 amino acids. CDR3 sequence reads: CSGSSGGNQPQHF. In DNA form, the CDR3 reads TGCAGTGGTAGTAGCGGAGGGAATCAGCCCCAGCATTTT.

V and J are TRBV6-2 or TRBV6-3 and TRBJ2-5; D is unresolved. CDR3 length: 11 amino acids. Germline lookup yields CDR1 MNHEY and CDR2 SVGEGT. With 4 bases removed from V and 5 bases from J, the gap between germline ends came to 5 bases. CDR3 sequence reads: CASSFSETQYF. The CDR3 region has the DNA TGTGCCAGCAGTTTCTCGGAGACCCAGTACTTC.

The chain couples TRBV12-5 to TRBJ2-1; tentatively, D is TRBD1 or TRBD2 (7 bases each). This CDR3 region has 15 residues. Trimming left V 3 bases short and J 3 bases short, with 12 bases between. Germline V gene sequence: CDR1 LGHNT, CDR2 FRNRAP. This chain's CDR3 is CASGFDREGYNEQFF. The CDR3 coding sequence is TGTGCTAGTGGTTTTGACAGGGAGGGCTACAATGAGCAGTTCTTC. Full variable domain (missing parts from reference TRBV12-5 and TRBJ2-1): DARVTQTPRHKVTEMGQEVTMRCQPILGHNTVFWYRQTMMQGLELLAYFRNRAPLDDSGMPKDRFSAEMPDATLATLKIQPSEPRDSAVYFCASGFDREGYNEQFFGPGTRLTVL.

This chain joins TRBV6-2 or TRBV6-3 and TRBJ2-1; TRBD2 aligns across 7 bases. This CDR3 contains 15 residues. With V trimmed by 6 bases and J by 7 bases, 12 bases remained unmatched. Germline V gene data show CDR1 as MNHEY and CDR2 as SVGEGT. CDR3 protein: CASSPLGGGGNEQFF. DNA of the CDR3: TGTGCCAGCAGCCCCCTAGGTGGGGGGGGAAATGAGCAGTTCTTC.

The chain has TRBV5-1 and TRBJ1-5, with TRBD1 as a possible D gene (6 bases). This CDR3 is built from 15 residues. Germline V gene data show CDR1 as SGHRS and CDR2 as YFSETQ. The V and J ends lost 5 bases and 0 bases respectively, with 12 bases between them. CDR3 DNA sequence: TGCGCCAGCAGGGAGGGGGGGTATAGCAATCAGCCCCAGCATTTT. Translated: CASREGGYSNQPQHF.

The J gene is TRBJ2-2, the V gene TRBV24-1; D unclear. Germline assignment: CDR1 KGHDR and CDR2 SFDVKD. The CDR3 has 14 amino acids. Trimming took 1 base from V and 2 from J, leaving 4 bases between them. DNA of the CDR3: TGTGCCACCAGTGATTTAGAAAACACCGGGGAGCTGTTTTTT. It encodes CATSDLENTGELFF.

In this sample, this clone turned up a few times. This chain connects TRBV19 to TRBJ2-2, with a weak D call TRBD1 (5 bases). The CDR3 loop spans 16 amino acids. Germline lookup yields CDR1 LNHDA and CDR2 SQIVND (reference sequence). V lost 4 bases and J 4 bases, leaving 16 bases between the germline ends. In DNA, the CDR3 is TGTGCCAGTAGTACCGATATCATGGGGCGCACCGGGGAGCTGTTTTTT. This codes for CASSTDIMGRTGELFF.

The V and J genes are TRBV5-1 and TRBJ1-5; 7 bases agree with TRBD1. Germline values: CDR1 SGHRS, CDR2 YFSETQ. The CDR3 consists of 15 residues. V trimming: 0 bases; J trimming: 7 bases; junction bases outside the gene matches: 7. CDR3 in amino acids: CASSLGAGGIQPQHF. DNA of the CDR3: TGCGCCAGCAGCTTGGGGGCAGGGGGAATCCAGCCCCAGCATTTT.

The chain combines TRBV11-2 with TRBJ1-1, with 7 bases that match TRBD1. V lost 5 bases and J lost 5; bases outside the gene matches: 8. The germline CDR1 and CDR2 sequences are SGHAT and FQNNGV. This CDR3 is 14 amino acids long. This CDR3 reads CASSPRQGETEAFF. The CDR3 DNA reads as TGTGCCAGCAGCCCCCGACAGGGTGAAACTGAAGCTTTCTTT.

V and J are TRBV7-2 and TRBJ2-2, with 12 bases fitting TRBD2. The CDR3 is made up of 15 amino acids. CDR1 is SGHTA and CDR2 is FQGNSA in the germline V gene. V shed 5 bases, J shed 9 bases, and the junction held 7 bases outside the gene matches. The CDR3 coding sequence is TGTGCCAGCAGCCAAGGACTAGCGGGGATTCGGGAGCTGTTTTTT. It yields the protein CASSQGLAGIRELFF.

V gene TRBV7-2 combines with J gene TRBJ1-2; 9 nucleotides agree with TRBD1. Trimming removed 3 bases from V and 4 bases from J; junction bases left unmatched: 3. There are 14 residues in the CDR3. CDR1 SGHTA and CDR2 FQGNSA come from the germline V gene. The CDR3 protein is CASSLDRGAYGYTF. CDR3 DNA: TGTGCCAGCAGCTTGGACAGGGGAGCCTATGGCTACACCTTC.

The J gene is TRBJ1-6, the V gene TRBV28; tentative D call: TRBD1 (6 bases). Germline CDR1 MDHEN, CDR2 SYDVKM. The CDR3 has 14 amino acids. The V end lost 5 bases, the J end lost 7 bases, and 12 bases lay between the germline ends. The CDR3 loop is CASSGTFGNSPLHF. As DNA, the CDR3 is TGTGCCAGCAGTGGGACATTCGGCAATTCACCCCTCCACTTT.

The chain is built from TRBV19 and TRBJ1-5, with D maybe TRBD1 (5 bases). CDR3 length equals 18 residues. V lost 6 bases and J lost 1, with 22 bases in between. The germline CDR1 and CDR2 sequences are LNHDA and SQIVND (reference sequence). The CDR3 is CASRPKHTGTDSNQPQHF. Written as DNA, the CDR3 is TGTGCCAGTAGACCTAAACACACCGGGACGGACAGCAATCAGCCCCAGCATTTT.

The chain couples TRBV19 to TRBJ2-5; TRBD2 matches at 8 bases. Germline V gene sequence: CDR1 LNHDA, CDR2 SQIVND (reference sequence). The CDR3 consists of 14 residues. Trimming at V came to 4 bases and at J to 5 bases, leaving 6 bases not matched to a gene. CDR3 sequence reads: CASSTGLAGETQYF. The CDR3 DNA sequence: TGTGCCAGTAGTACAGGACTAGCTGGGGAGACCCAGTACTTC.

The chain has TRBV6-5 and TRBJ1-5; 9 bases match TRBD1. The V gene end was trimmed by 6 bases and the J gene end by 5 bases; junction bases not matched to a gene: 2. Germline V CDR1 and CDR2: MNHEY, SVGAGI. The CDR3 loop spans 13 amino acids. CDR3 protein: CASRRTGDQPQHF. CDR3 sequence (DNA): TGTGCCAGCAGAAGGACAGGGGATCAGCCCCAGCATTTT.

This chain links TRBV30 with TRBJ1-5, with 7 bases that match TRBD1. Trimming removed 0 bases from V and 6 bases from J; junction bases left unmatched: 8. This CDR3 region has 15 residues. CDR1 and CDR2 (germline): GTSNPN, SVGIG (reference sequence). The CDR3 region has the DNA TGTGCCTGGAGTGTTCTTACAGGGGACGGTCAGCCCCAGCATTTT. This encodes CAWSVLTGDGQPQHF.